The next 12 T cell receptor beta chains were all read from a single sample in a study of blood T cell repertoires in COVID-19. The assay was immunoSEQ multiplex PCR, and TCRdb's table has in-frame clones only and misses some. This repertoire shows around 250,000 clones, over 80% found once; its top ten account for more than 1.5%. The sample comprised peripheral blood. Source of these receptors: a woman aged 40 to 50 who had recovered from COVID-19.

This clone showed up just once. CDR3 in amino acids: CASSVVGGQGSGKLFF. The CDR3 nucleotides are TGTGCCAGCAGCGTAGTTGGAGGACAGGGTTCAGGAAAACTGTTTTTT. The chain couples TRBV11-2 to TRBJ1-4, with 8 bases that match TRBD1. Per the germline V gene, CDR1 is SGHAT and CDR2 is FQNNGV. CDR3 length equals 16 residues. V lost 5 bases to trimming and J lost 10 bases; unmatched junction nucleotides: 15.

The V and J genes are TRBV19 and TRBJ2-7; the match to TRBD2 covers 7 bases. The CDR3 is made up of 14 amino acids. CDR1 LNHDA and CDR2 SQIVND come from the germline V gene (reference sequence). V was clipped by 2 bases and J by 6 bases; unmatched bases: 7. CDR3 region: CASSILGDYREQYF. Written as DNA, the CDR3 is TGTGCCAGTAGTATATTGGGGGACTACCGCGAGCAGTACTTC.

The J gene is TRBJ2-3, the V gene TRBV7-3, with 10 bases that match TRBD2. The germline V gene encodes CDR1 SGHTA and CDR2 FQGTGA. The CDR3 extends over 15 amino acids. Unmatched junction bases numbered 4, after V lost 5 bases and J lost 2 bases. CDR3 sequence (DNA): TGTGCCAGCAGCCTAGCGGGGGTCACCACAGATACGCAGTATTTT. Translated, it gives CASSLAGVTTDTQYF.

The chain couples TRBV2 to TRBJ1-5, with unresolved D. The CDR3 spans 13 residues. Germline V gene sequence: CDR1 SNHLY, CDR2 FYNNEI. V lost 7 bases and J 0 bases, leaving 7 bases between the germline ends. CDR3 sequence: CASTFYSNQPQHF. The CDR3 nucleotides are TGTGCCAGCACGTTTTATAGCAATCAGCCCCAGCATTTT.

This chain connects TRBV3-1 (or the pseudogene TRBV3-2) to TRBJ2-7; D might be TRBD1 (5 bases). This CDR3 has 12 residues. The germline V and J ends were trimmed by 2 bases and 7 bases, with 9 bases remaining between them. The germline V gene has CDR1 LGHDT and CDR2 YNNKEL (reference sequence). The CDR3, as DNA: TGTGCCAGCAGCCAAACAGGATTTGAGCAGTACTTC. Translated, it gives CASSQTGFEQYF.

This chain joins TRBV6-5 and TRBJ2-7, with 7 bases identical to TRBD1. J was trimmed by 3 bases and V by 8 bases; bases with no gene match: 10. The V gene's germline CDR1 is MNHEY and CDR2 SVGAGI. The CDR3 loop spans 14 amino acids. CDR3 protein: CASRQGQGVYEQYF. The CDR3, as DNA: TGTGCCAGCCGGCAGGGGCAGGGGGTCTACGAGCAGTACTTC.

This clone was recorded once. CDR3 in DNA: TGTGCCAGCAGAGTCGGCCAGGACAATTCCTACGAGCAGTACTTC. Encoded protein: CASRVGQDNSYEQYF. This sequence joins TRBV27 and TRBJ2-7, with D tentatively TRBD1 (5 bases). V shed 6 bases and J shed 1 base, with 16 bases lying between them. This CDR3 is 15 amino acids long. Germline V gives CDR1 MNHEY, CDR2 SMNVEV (reference sequence).

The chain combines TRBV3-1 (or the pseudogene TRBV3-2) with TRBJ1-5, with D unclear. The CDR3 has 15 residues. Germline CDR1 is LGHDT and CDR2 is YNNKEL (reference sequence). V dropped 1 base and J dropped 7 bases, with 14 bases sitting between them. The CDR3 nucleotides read TGTGCCAGCAGCCAAGGGGCAGCCCAAGAACAGCCCCAGCATTTT. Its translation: CASSQGAAQEQPQHF.

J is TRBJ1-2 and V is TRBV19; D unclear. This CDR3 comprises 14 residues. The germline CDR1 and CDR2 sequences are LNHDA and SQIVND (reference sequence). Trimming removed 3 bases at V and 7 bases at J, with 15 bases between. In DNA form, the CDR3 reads TGTGCCAGTAGTATTGACTGGTCCCTGGGTGGCTACACCTTC. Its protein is CASSIDWSLGGYTF.

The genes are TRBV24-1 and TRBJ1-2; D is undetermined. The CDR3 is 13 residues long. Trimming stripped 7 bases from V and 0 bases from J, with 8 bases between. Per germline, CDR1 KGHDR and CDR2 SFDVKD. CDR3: CATSRDTNYGYTF. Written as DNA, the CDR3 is TGTGCCACCAGCCGCGACACTAACTATGGCTACACCTTC.

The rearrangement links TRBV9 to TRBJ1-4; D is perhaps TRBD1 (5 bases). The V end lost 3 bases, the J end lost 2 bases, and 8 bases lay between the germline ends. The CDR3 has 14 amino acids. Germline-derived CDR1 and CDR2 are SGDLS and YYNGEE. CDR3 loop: CASSASGTNEKLFF. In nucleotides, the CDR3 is TGTGCCAGCAGCGCGTCAGGGACTAATGAAAAACTGTTTTTT.

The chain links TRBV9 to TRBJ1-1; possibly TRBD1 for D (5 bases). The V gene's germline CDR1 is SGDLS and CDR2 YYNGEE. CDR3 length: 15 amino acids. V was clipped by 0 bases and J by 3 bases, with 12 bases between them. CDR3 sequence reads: CASSVGGRRDTEAFF. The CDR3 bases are TGTGCCAGCAGCGTAGGGGGCAGGAGGGACACTGAAGCTTTCTTT.